The 3 T cell receptor beta chains in this list originate from one sample, sequenced in a study of blood T cell repertoires in COVID-19. Profiled with immunoSEQ multiplex PCR; TCRdb holds only in-frame clones, not every one. The profile shows 200,000 to 250,000 clones, 87% of them singletons. Sequenced input: peripheral blood. The receptors originated from a woman aged 18-35 years who had recovered from COVID-19.

This chain connects TRBV30 to TRBJ2-7, with 8 nucleotides matching TRBD1. The CDR3 contains 13 residues. Germline lookup yields CDR1 GTSNPN and CDR2 SVGIG (reference sequence). V dropped 2 bases and J dropped 5; count of bases not matched to a gene: 5. The CDR3 sequence is CAWSKTGGDEQYF. The CDR3 DNA is TGTGCCTGGAGTAAAACAGGGGGAGACGAGCAGTACTTC.

This clone was seen a single time. The chain has TRBV14 and TRBJ2-7; 8 bases align to TRBD2. Germline V gene data show CDR1 as SGHDN and CDR2 as FVKESK. The junction had 1 base not matched to a gene; V was cut back by 3 bases and J by 3 bases. This CDR3 contains 13 residues. CDR3 sequence (DNA): TGTGCCAGCAGCCACAGCGGGAGCTACGAGCAGTACTTC. Protein product: CASSHSGSYEQYF.

This clone appeared a single time. The chain is built from TRBV11-2 and TRBJ1-2, with TRBD1 matching 10 bases. Germline CDR1 and CDR2: SGHAT and FQNNGV. Trimming at V came to 1 base and at J to 6 bases, leaving 11 bases not matched to a gene. This CDR3 contains 17 residues. Written as DNA, the CDR3 is TGTGCCAGCAGCTTAGTGGACAGGGGGATTTCGAGTCATGGCTACACCTTC. This codes for CASSLVDRGISSHGYTF.